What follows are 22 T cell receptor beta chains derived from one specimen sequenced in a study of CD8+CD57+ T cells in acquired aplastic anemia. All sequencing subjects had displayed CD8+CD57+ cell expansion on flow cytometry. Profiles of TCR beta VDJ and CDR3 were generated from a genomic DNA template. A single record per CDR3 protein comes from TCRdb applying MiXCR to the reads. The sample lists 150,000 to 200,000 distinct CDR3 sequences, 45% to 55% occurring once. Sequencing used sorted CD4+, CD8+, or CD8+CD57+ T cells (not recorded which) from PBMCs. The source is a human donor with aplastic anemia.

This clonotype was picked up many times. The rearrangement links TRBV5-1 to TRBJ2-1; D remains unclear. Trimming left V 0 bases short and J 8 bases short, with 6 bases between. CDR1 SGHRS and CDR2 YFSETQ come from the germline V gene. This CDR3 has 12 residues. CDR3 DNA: TGCGCCAGCAGCTTGGAGGTCGATGAGCAGTTCTTC. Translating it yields CASSLEVDEQFF.

In DNA, the CDR3 is TGCGCCAGCAGCTTGGCCCCAGGGTGGGGGGGCACTGAAGCTTTCTTT. Protein product: CASSLAPGWGGTEAFF. V gene TRBV5-1 combines with J gene TRBJ1-1; the D gene is possibly TRBD1 (5 bases). Trimming left V 0 bases short and J 4 bases short, with 16 bases between. The CDR3 runs to 16 residues. CDR1 is SGHRS and CDR2 is YFSETQ in the germline V gene.

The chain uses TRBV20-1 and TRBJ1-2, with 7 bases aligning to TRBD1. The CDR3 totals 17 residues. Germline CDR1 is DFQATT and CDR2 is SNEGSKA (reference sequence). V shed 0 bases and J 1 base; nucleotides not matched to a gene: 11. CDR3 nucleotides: TGCAGTGCTAGAGATCCAAGCCTCAGGGGGGATAACTATGGCTACACCTTC. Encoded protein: CSARDPSLRGDNYGYTF.

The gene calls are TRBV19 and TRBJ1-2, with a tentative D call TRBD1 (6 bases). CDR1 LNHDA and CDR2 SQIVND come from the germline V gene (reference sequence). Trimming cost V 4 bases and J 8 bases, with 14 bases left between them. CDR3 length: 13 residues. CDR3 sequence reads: CASSRQAPLGYTF. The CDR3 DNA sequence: TGTGCCAGTAGTAGACAGGCACCCTTGGGCTACACCTTC.

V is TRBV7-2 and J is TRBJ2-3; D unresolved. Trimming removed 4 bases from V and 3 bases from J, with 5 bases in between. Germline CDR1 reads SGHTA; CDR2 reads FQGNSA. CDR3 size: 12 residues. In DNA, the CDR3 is TGTGCCAGCAGCTACCGGACAGATACGCAGTATTTT. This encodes CASSYRTDTQYF.

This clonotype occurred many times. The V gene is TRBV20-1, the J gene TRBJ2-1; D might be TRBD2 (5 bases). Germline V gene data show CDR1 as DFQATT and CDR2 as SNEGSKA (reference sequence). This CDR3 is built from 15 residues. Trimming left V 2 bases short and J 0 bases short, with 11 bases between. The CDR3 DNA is TGCAGTGCTAGAAACCGGGGAAACTCCTACAATGAGCAGTTCTTC. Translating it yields CSARNRGNSYNEQFF.

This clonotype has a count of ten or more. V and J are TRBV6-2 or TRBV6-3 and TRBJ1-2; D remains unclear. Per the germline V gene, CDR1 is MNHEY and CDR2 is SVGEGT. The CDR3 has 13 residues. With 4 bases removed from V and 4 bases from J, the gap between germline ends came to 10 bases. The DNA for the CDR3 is TGTGCCAGCAGTTTAGACGGCGGCTATGGCTACACCTTC. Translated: CASSLDGGYGYTF.

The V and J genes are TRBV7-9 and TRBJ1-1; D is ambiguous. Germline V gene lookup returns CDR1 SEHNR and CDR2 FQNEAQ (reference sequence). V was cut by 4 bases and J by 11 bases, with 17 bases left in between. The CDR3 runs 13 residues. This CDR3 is CASSSGLALRAFF. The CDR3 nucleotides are TGTGCCAGCAGCTCCGGTTTAGCCCTACGGGCTTTCTTT. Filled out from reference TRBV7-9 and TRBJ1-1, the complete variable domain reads DTGVSQNPRHKITKRGQNVTFRCDPISEHNRLYWYRQTLGQGPEFLTYFQNEAQLEKSRLLSDRFSAERPKGSFSTLEIQRTEQGDSAMYLCASSSGLALRAFFGQGTRLTVV.

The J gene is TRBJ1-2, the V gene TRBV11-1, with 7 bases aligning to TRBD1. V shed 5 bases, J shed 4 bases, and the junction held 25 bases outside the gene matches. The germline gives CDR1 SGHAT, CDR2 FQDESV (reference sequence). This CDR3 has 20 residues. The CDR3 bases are TGTGCCAGCAGCGCGTGGACAGGTGTAGGTCCTCTGGACTCCCTCTATGGCTACACCTTC. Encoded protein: CASSAWTGVGPLDSLYGYTF.

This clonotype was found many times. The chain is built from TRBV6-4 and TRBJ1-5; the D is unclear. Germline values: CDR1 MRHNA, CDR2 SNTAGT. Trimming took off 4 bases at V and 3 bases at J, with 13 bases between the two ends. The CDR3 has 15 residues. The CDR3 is CASSVEAGNNQPQHF. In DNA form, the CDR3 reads TGTGCCAGCAGTGTGGAGGCAGGAAACAATCAGCCCCAGCATTTT.

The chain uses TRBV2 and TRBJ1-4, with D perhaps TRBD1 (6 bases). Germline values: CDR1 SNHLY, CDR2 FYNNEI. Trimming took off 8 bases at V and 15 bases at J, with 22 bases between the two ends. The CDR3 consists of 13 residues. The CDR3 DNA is TGTGCCAGCGGAGGTCGAACAACAGGGCGGGTGTTTTTT. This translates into CASGGRTTGRVFF.

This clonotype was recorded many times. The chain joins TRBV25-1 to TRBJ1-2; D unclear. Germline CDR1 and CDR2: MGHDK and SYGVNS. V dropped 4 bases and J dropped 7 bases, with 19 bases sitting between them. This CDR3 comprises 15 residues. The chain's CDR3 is CASSGDAATWSGYTF. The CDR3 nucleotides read TGTGCCAGCAGTGGGGATGCAGCTACTTGGTCTGGCTACACCTTC.

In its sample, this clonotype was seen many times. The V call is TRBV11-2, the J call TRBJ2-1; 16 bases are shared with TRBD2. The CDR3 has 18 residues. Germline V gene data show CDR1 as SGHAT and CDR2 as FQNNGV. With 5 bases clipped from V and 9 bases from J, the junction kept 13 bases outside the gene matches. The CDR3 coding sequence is TGTGCCAGCAGCCTATCTCCGGGACTAGCGGGGGGGCGGATTGAGCAGTTCTTC. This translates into CASSLSPGLAGGRIEQFF.

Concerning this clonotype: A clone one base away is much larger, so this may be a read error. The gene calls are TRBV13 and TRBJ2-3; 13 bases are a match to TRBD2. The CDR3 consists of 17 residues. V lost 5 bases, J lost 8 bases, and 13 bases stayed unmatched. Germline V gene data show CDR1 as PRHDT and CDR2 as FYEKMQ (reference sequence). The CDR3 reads CASSVDGTSGVRSTQYF. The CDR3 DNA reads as TGTGCCAGCAGCGTAGATGGGACTAGCGGGGTTCGTAGTACGCAGTATTTT. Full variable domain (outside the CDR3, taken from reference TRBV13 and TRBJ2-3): AAGVIQSPRHLIKEKRETATLKCYPIPRHDTVYWYQQGPGQDPQFLISFYEKMQSDKGSIPDRFSAQQFSDYHSELNMSSLELGDSALYFCASSVDGTSGVRSTQYFGPGTRLTVL.

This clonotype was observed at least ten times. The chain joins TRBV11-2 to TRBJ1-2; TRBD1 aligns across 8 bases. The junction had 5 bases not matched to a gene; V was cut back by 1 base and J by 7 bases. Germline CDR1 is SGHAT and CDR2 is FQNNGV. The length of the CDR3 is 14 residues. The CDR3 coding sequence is TGTGCCAGCAGCTTAGGACCAGGGGGCTCTGGCTACACCTTC. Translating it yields CASSLGPGGSGYTF.

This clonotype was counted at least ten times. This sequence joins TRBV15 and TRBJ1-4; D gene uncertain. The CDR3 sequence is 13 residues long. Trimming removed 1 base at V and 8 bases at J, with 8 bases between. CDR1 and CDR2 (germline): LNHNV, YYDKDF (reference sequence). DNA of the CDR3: TGTGCCACCAGCAGAGGGCCAGAGGAAAAACTGTTTTTT. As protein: CATSRGPEEKLFF.

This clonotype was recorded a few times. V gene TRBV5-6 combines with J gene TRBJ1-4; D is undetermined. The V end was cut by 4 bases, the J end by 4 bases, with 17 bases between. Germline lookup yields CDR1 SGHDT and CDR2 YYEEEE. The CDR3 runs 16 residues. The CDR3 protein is CASSLSVTTFNEKLFF. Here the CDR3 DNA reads TGTGCCAGCAGCCTCTCGGTTACTACTTTTAATGAAAAACTGTTTTTT.

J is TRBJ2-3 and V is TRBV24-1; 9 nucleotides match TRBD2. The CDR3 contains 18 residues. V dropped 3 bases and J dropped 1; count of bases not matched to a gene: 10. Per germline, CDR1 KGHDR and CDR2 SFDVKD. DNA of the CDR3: TGTGCCACCAGTGATCAAAAAACGACTAGCGGAGGCACAGATACGCAGTATTTT. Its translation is CATSDQKTTSGGTDTQYF.

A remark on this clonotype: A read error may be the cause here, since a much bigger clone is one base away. The CDR3 nucleotides read TGTGCCAGCAGGGATGCCCTGGACGGGAACACTGAAGCTTTCTTT. This codes for CASRDALDGNTEAFF. V and J are TRBV9 and TRBJ1-1; D not certain. CDR3 length equals 15 residues. Germline CDR1 and CDR2: SGDLS and YYNGEE. V lost 5 bases, J lost 1 base, and 15 bases lay in between.

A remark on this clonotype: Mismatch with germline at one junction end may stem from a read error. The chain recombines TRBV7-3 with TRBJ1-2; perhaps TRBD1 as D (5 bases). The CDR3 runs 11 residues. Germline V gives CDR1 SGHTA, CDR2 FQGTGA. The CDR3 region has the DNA TGCGCCAGCAGCCAAGGGACCCTCTACACCTTC. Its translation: CASSQGTLYTF.

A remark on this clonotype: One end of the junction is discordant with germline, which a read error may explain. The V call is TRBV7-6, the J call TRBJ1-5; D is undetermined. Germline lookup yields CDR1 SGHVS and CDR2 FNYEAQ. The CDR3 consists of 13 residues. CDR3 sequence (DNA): TGTGCCAGCAGCCCCGGTGCGAATCAGCTCCAGCATTTT. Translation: CASSPGANQLQHF.

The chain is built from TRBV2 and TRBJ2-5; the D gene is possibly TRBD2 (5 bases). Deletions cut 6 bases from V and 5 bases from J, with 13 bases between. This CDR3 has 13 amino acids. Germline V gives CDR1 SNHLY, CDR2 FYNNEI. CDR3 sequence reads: CASSSGASETQYF. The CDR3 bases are TGTGCCAGCAGCAGCGGAGCTTCGGAGACCCAGTACTTC.